The rows below give T cell receptor beta chains drawn from one sample of a study of T cell repertoires in ileal Crohn's disease. Data came from immunoSEQ multiplex PCR; TCRdb stores just in-frame clones and leaves some out. The sample holds nearly 11,000 clones, over 55% seen once. Source material: ileal tissue. All receptors derive from an adult with Crohn's disease. Each CDR3 is given with its conserved first and last residue. The order of the fields is CDR3 protein, CDR3 DNA, clone size, V gene, J gene, D gene. A D gene is named only where the DNA matches it firmly. The size entry is marked missing in some rows and otherwise reads once, few, many or a size class.

CDR3: CASSQALASGEQFF; DNA: TGCGCCAGCAGCCAGGCCCTAGCATCCGGTGAGCAGTTCTTC; size: .; V: TRBV4-1; J: TRBJ2-1; D: .
CDR3: CASSWKGQGAYEQYF; DNA: TGTGCCAGCAGCTGGAAGGGACAGGGGGCTTACGAGCAGTACTTC; size: .; V: TRBV5-8; J: TRBJ2-7; D: TRBD1
CDR3: CASSYSDGKNYGYTF; DNA: TGTGCCAGCAGCTACTCCGACGGGAAGAACTATGGCTACACCTTC; size: .; V: TRBV28; J: TRBJ1-2; D: .
CDR3: CASNRGQTFSGNTIYF; DNA: TGTGCCAGCAATCGGGGACAGACTTTTTCTGGAAACACCATATATTTT; size: once; V: TRBV7-3; J: TRBJ1-3; D: TRBD1
CDR3: CASSGDLGAFF; DNA: TGTGCCAGCAGTGGGGACTTAGGAGCTTTCTTT; size: .; V: TRBV28; J: TRBJ1-1; D: .
CDR3: CAIKRGLAGVTGELFF; DNA: TGTGCCATCAAACGAGGACTAGCGGGAGTCACCGGGGAGCTGTTTTTT; size: .; V: TRBV10-3; J: TRBJ2-2; D: TRBD2
CDR3: CASSEGLNYGYTF; DNA: TGTGCCAGCAGTGAAGGTCTCAACTATGGCTACACCTTC; size: .; V: TRBV6-1; J: TRBJ1-2; D: .
CDR3: CASSGPGTGVSTDTQYF; DNA: TGTGCCAGCAGTGGTCCCGGGACAGGGGTTAGCACAGATACGCAGTATTTT; size: .; V: TRBV6-1; J: TRBJ2-3; D: TRBD1
CDR3: CASSLASTATGEQYF; DNA: TGTGCCAGCAGCTTAGCGTCAACCGCTACAGGGGAGCAGTACTTC; size: .; V: TRBV7-2; J: TRBJ2-5; D: TRBD1
CDR3: CASSTRDRGRGGELFF; DNA: TGTGCCAGCAGCACACGGGACAGGGGGCGGGGCGGGGAGCTGTTTTTT; size: .; V: TRBV4-2; J: TRBJ2-2; D: TRBD1
CDR3: CASSVFYNEQFF; DNA: TGTGCCAGCAGCGTCTTCTACAATGAGCAGTTCTTC; size: once; V: TRBV14; J: TRBJ2-1; D: .
CDR3: CASSLAAGELFF; DNA: TGCGCCAGCAGCTTGGCCGCCGGGGAGCTGTTTTTT; size: .; V: TRBV5-1; J: TRBJ2-2; D: .
CDR3: CAVPSTGTGGKYYGYTF; DNA: TGTGCCGTTCCCTCTACCGGGACAGGGGGCAAGTACTATGGCTACACCTTC; size: .; V: TRBV7-9; J: TRBJ1-2; D: TRBD1
CDR3: CAIREGQAITEAFF; DNA: TGTGCCATCAGGGAAGGACAGGCGATCACTGAAGCTTTCTTT; size: .; V: TRBV10-3; J: TRBJ1-1; D: TRBD1
CDR3: CASSPDRNSPLHF; DNA: TGTGCCAGCTCACCGGACAGAAATTCCCCCCTCCACTTT; size: .; V: TRBV18; J: TRBJ1-6; D: .
CDR3: CASSWEGGWNEQFF; DNA: TGTGCCAGCAGTTGGGAAGGGGGATGGAATGAGCAGTTCTTC; size: .; V: TRBV27; J: TRBJ2-1; D: .
CDR3: CASSSLAGAYEQYF; DNA: TGTGCCAGCAGCTCCCTAGCGGGAGCCTACGAGCAGTACTTC; size: .; V: TRBV7-9; J: TRBJ2-7; D: TRBD2